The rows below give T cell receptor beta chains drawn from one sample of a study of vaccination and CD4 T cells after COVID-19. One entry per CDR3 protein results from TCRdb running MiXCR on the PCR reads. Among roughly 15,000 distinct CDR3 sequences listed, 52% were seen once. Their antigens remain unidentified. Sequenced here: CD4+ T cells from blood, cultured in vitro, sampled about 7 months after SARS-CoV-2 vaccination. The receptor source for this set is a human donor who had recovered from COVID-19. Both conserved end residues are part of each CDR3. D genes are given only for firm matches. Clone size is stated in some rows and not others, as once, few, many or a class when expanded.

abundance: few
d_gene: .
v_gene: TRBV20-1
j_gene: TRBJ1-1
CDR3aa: CSARSPVFTEAFF
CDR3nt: TGCAGTGCTAGATCTCCAGTGTTCACTGAAGCTTTCTTT

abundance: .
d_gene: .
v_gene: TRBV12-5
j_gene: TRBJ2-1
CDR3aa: CASGLRGQFF
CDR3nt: TGTGCTAGTGGTTTACGCGGGCAGTTCTTC

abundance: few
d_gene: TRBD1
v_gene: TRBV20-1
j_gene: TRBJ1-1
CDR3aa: CSATEGAETEAFF
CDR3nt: TGCAGTGCTACCGAGGGGGCGGAAACTGAAGCTTTCTTT

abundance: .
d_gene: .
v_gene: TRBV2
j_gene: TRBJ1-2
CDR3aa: CASSDEANYGYTF
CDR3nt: TGTGCCAGCAGTGATGAGGCTAACTATGGCTACACCTTC

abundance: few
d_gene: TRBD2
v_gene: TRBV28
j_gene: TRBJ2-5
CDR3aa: CASSGGGGIGETQYF
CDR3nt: TGTGCCAGCAGTGGTGGGGGGGGAATAGGAGAGACCCAGTACTTC

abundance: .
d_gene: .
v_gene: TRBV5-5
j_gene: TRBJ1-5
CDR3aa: CASSSDRQAGFSNQPRHF
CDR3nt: TGTGCCAGCAGCTCCGACCGCCAGGCGGGCTTTAGCAATCAGCCCCGGCATTTT

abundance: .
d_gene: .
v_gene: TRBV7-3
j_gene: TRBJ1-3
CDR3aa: CASSLRGGSGNTIYF
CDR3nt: TGTGCCAGCAGCTTACGAGGGGGCTCTGGAAACACCATATATTTT

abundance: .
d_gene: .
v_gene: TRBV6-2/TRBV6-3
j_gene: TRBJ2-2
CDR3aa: CASKGLRTGELFF
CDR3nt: TGTGCCAGCAAGGGACTTCGCACCGGGGAGCTGTTTTTT

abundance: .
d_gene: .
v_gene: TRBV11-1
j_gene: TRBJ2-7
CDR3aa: CASSLMVASSYEQYF
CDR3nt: TGTGCCAGCAGCTTAATGGTGGCGTCCTCCTACGAGCAGTACTTC

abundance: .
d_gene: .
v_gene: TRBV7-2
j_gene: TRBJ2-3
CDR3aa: CASSLAADTDTQYF
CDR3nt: TGTGCCAGCAGCTTAGCCGCCGACACAGATACGCAGTATTTT

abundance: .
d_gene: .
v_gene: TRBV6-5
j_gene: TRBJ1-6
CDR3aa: CASSYTRPEDNSPLHF
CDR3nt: TGTGCCAGCAGTTACACTAGGCCAGAAGATAATTCACCCCTCCACTTT

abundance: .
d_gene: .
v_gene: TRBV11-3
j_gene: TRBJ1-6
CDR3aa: CASSFDGDNSPLHF
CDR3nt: TGTGCCAGCAGCTTTGACGGGGATAATTCACCCCTCCACTTT

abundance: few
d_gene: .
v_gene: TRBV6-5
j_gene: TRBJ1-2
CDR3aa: CASSYNGEDYGYTF
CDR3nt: TGTGCCAGCAGTTACAATGGGGAGGACTATGGCTACACCTTC

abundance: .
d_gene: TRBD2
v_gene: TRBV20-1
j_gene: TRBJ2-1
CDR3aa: CSARWDYQTPRSANEQFF
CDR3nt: TGCAGTGCTAGATGGGACTACCAGACCCCGAGGTCGGCCAATGAGCAGTTCTTC

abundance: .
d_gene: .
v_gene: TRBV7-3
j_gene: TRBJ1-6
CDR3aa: CASSLTGGPSSYNSPLHF
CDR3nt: TGTGCCAGCAGCTTAACAGGCGGACCTTCCTCCTATAATTCACCCCTCCACTTT

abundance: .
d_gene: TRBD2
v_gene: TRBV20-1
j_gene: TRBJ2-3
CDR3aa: CSARDGGTSGRVVSDTQYF
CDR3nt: TGCAGTGCTAGAGATGGGGGGACTAGCGGGAGGGTAGTATCAGATACGCAGTATTTT

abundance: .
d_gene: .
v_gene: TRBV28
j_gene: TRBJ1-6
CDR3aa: CASTPAGQRAGPLHF
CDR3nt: TGTGCCAGCACCCCAGCCGGACAAAGGGCGGGACCCCTCCACTTT

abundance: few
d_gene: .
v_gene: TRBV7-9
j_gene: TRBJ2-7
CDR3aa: CATAVGPNYEQYF
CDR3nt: TGTGCCACCGCCGTGGGGCCGAACTACGAGCAGTACTTC

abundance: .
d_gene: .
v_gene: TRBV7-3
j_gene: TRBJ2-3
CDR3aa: CASSLTIGGSTDTQYF
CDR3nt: TGTGCCAGCAGCTTAACGATTGGGGGTAGCACAGATACGCAGTATTTT

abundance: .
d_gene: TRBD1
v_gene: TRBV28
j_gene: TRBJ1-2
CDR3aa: CASSLLGGQPPYGYTF
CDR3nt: TGTGCCAGCAGTTTATTAGGGGGACAGCCTCCCTATGGCTACACCTTC

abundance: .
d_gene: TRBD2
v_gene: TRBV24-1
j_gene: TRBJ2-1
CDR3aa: CATSDSGTHGNEQFF
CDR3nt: TGTGCCACCAGTGATAGCGGGACTCACGGGAATGAGCAGTTCTTC

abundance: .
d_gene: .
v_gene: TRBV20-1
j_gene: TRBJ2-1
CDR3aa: CSAKTWGEQFF
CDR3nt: TGCAGTGCTAAAACCTGGGGTGAGCAGTTCTTC

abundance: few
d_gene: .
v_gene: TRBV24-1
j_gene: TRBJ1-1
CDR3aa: CATIAAQNTEAFF
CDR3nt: TGTGCCACCATTGCGGCCCAGAACACTGAAGCTTTCTTT

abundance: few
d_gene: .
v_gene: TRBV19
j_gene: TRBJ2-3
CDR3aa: CASGGGGPDTQYF
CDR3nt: TGTGCCAGTGGCGGTGGGGGTCCAGATACGCAGTATTTT

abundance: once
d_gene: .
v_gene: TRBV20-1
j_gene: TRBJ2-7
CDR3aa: CSARDFQRNSYEQYF
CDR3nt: TGCAGTGCTAGAGATTTCCAGCGGAACTCCTACGAGCAGTACTTC